Presented here are 12 T cell receptor beta chains from one specimen sequenced in a study of cytomegalovirus exposure and HLA in healthy donors. PCR was performed using 60 Vbeta and 13 Jbeta primers. The protocol was immunoSEQ multiplex PCR, while the TCRdb copy is restricted to in-frame clones and leaves out a portion. This table has some 200,000 clones, approximately 80% appearing once. Sequencing was carried out using PBMCs. The receptors stem from a boy aged 5-17 years in good health and CMV-seronegative.

J is TRBJ1-2 and V is TRBV5-4, with 7 bases matching TRBD1. V gave up 4 bases and J gave up 0 bases; unmatched junction bases: 6. The CDR3 loop spans 15 amino acids. Germline V gene data show CDR1 as SGHNT and CDR2 as YYREEE (reference sequence). The CDR3 coding sequence is TGTGCCAGCAGCCCCAGGGGGAATTCTAACTATGGCTACACCTTC. It is translated as CASSPRGNSNYGYTF.

Only a few counts were recorded for this clone. The chain links TRBV11-2 to TRBJ1-4, with D possibly TRBD1 on 5 matching bases. The CDR3 has 16 residues. Germline V gene lookup returns CDR1 SGHAT and CDR2 FQNNGV. Trimming stripped 2 bases from V and 0 bases from J, with 10 bases between. CDR3 nucleotides: TGTGCCAGCAGCTTAAGGGGCCAGGCAACTAATGAAAAACTGTTTTTT. Amino acid sequence: CASSLRGQATNEKLFF.

A remark on this clone: This sample includes further DNA sequences coding for the same CDR3. The J gene is TRBJ1-1, the V gene TRBV12-5; D remains ambiguous. Germline CDR1 reads LGHNT; CDR2 reads FRNRAP. The CDR3 loop spans 12 amino acids. Trimming removed 2 bases at V and 6 bases at J, with 7 bases between. This CDR3 reads CASGLRDSEAFF. DNA of the CDR3: TGTGCTAGTGGTTTGCGGGATTCTGAAGCTTTCTTT.

This clone was counted only a few times. This rearrangement joins TRBV18 to TRBJ1-5, with D maybe TRBD1 (6 bases). Trimming pared 3 bases from V and 5 bases from J, leaving 11 bases between. Germline-derived CDR1 and CDR2 are KGHSH and LQKENI. The CDR3 is made up of 14 amino acids. The CDR3 sequence: CASSPETGDQPQHF. CDR3 DNA: TGTGCCAGCTCACCTGAGACAGGAGATCAGCCCCAGCATTTT.

Note on this clone: Other DNA sequences in this specimen translate into the identical CDR3. The chain employs TRBV5-5 and TRBJ2-5; D remains ambiguous. Deletions cut 0 bases from V and 2 bases from J, with 8 bases between. Per the germline V gene, CDR1 is SGHKS and CDR2 is YYEKEE (reference sequence). The length of the CDR3 is 14 residues. CDR3 DNA sequence: TGTGCCAGCAGCTTGGGGGCCCGACAAGAGACCCAGTACTTC. As protein: CASSLGARQETQYF.

This rearrangement joins TRBV7-9 to TRBJ2-7; 9 bases line up with TRBD2. Losses at the gene ends were 1 base for V and 6 bases for J; bases not matched to a gene: 4. The germline gives CDR1 SEHNR, CDR2 FQNEAQ (reference sequence). This CDR3 is built from 14 residues. The DNA for the CDR3 is TGTGCCAGCAGCTTAGGTGGACTAGCGAGCGAGCAGTACTTC. As protein: CASSLGGLASEQYF. Drawing the rest from reference TRBV7-9 and TRBJ2-7, the complete variable domain is DTGVSQNPRHKITKRGQNVTFRCDPISEHNRLYWYRQTLGQGPEFLTYFQNEAQLEKSRLLSDRFSAERPKGSFSTLEIQRTEQGDSAMYLCASSLGGLASEQYFGPGTRLTVT.

V and J are TRBV2 and TRBJ1-5; unclear D gene. Looked up from germline, CDR1 is SNHLY and CDR2 is FYNNEI. With 6 bases removed from V and 0 bases from J, the gap between germline ends came to 12 bases. This CDR3 spans 15 amino acids. The CDR3 region has the DNA TGTGCCAGCAGGGGCACGAGTCTTAGCAATCAGCCCCAGCATTTT. It yields the protein CASRGTSLSNQPQHF.

The chain uses TRBV5-6 and TRBJ1-1; a weak D match, TRBD1 (5 bases). This CDR3 spans 12 amino acids. Deletions cut 3 bases from V and 10 bases from J, with 13 bases between. The germline CDR1 and CDR2 sequences are SGHDT and YYEEEE. The CDR3 DNA sequence: TGTGCCAGCAGCTCCGGCAGGGATTTAGCTTTCTTT. Amino acid sequence: CASSSGRDLAFF.

J is TRBJ1-1 and V is TRBV6-1; possible D gene TRBD1, 5 bases. V lost 5 bases, J lost 6 bases, and 19 bases lay in between. Germline V gene sequence: CDR1 MNHNS, CDR2 SASEGT. The CDR3 length is 15 residues. CDR3 nucleotide sequence: TGTGCCAGCAGTCCCCCGACAGACAAGGGCGCTGAAGCTTTCTTT. Protein product: CASSPPTDKGAEAFF.

The table lists this clone with a few counts. This rearrangement joins TRBV6-1 to TRBJ1-3; 9 bases fit TRBD1. The CDR3 consists of 14 residues. The germline CDR1 and CDR2 sequences are MNHNS and SASEGT. V was clipped by 6 bases and J by 8 bases; unmatched bases: 8. CDR3: CASRTGTGPDTIYF. CDR3 nucleotide sequence: TGTGCCAGCAGGACCGGGACAGGGCCGGACACCATATATTTT.

The V and J genes are TRBV7-9 and TRBJ1-2; the match to TRBD1 covers 9 bases. J lost 6 bases, V lost 5 bases, and 10 bases had no gene match. The V gene's germline CDR1 is SEHNR and CDR2 FQNEAQ (reference sequence). CDR3 length equals 15 residues. In nucleotides, the CDR3 is TGTGCCAGCAGCGTACGACAGGGGGTAAGCGATGGCTACACCTTC. This codes for CASSVRQGVSDGYTF.

The chain recombines TRBV7-9 with TRBJ2-7; 10 nucleotides line up with TRBD2. After removal of 2 bases from V and 2 bases from J, the junction contained 12 bases not matched to a gene. CDR1 SEHNR and CDR2 FQNEAQ come from the germline V gene (reference sequence). This CDR3 contains 18 residues. The CDR3 DNA reads as TGTGCCAGCAGCTTAAGGAGTGGGGGTACTAGCGGGACCTACGAGCAGTACTTC. Amino acids: CASSLRSGGTSGTYEQYF.